Reported below is one T cell receptor beta chain. Its specificity is unknown. These data come from a study of cytomegalovirus exposure and HLA in healthy donors. The study ran its PCR with 60 Vbeta and 13 Jbeta primers. Assay used: immunoSEQ multiplex PCR; TCRdb lists only in-frame clones, some missing. The sample holds 150,000 to 200,000 clones, about four fifths seen once. The CDR3 spans 12 residues. Study findings and constraints: Sequencing depth roughly uniform across donors was assumed in presence/absence analyses. In a later analysis, parvovirus B19, influenza, CMV and Epstein-Barr virus appeared linked to several top co-occurrence clusters.

Sequenced input: PBMCs. This receptor was obtained from a woman between 25 and 40 years old in good health and CMV-seropositive. The chain employs TRBV1 and TRBJ1-1; the D call in the table, TRBD1, was not verified against the DNA. TRBV1 is tagged as a pseudogene. The CDR3 loop reads CTSSHLQAEAFF. DNA of the CDR3: TGCACCAGCAGCCACCTACAGGCGGAAGCTTTCTTT.